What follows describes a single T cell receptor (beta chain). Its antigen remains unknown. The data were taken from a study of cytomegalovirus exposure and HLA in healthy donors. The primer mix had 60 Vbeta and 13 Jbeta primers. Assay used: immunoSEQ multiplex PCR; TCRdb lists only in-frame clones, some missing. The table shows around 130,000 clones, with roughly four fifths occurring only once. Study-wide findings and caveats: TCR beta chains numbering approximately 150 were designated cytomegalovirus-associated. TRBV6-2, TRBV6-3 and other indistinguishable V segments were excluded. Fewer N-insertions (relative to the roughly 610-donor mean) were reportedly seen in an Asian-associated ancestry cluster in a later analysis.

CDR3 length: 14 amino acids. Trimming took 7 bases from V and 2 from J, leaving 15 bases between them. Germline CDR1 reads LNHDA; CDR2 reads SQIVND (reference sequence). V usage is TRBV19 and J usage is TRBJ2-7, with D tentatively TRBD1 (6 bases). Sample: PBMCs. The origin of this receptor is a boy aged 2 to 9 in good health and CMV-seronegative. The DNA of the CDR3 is TGTGCCAGTACCCAGTGCCGGGACACCTACGAGCAGTACTTC. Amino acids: CASTQCRDTYEQYF.